The rows below give T cell receptor beta chains drawn from one sample of a study of control samples from healthy donors and cancer patients. Clones were sequenced by immunoSEQ multiplex PCR, and TCRdb holds only the in-frame ones, with some missing. The profile covers 75,000 to 100,000 clones, with about 88% appearing a single time and over 0.95% taken by the ten largest. The sample consisted of blood. These receptors originate from a woman in her forties or fifties in good health. Both conserved end residues are part of each CDR3. Each record gives: clone size, V gene, D gene, J gene, CDR3 DNA, CDR3 protein. A D gene is named only where the DNA matches it firmly. The size entry is marked missing in some rows and otherwise reads once, few, many or a size class.

clone_size: .
v_call: TRBV24-1
d_call: TRBD2
j_call: TRBJ2-1
cdr3_nt: TGTGCCACCAATGTTAGCGGGAGGGCTTCAAATGAGCAGTTCTTC
cdr3_aa: CATNVSGRASNEQFF

clone_size: .
v_call: TRBV6-1
d_call: .
j_call: TRBJ2-3
cdr3_nt: TGTGCCAGCAGTGGCCAGCCGGCGTGGGGCGCAGATACGCAGTATTTT
cdr3_aa: CASSGQPAWGADTQYF

clone_size: .
v_call: TRBV28
d_call: .
j_call: TRBJ2-7
cdr3_nt: TGTGCCAGCAGTGTCGACAGTGGAGCCTACGAGCAGTACTTC
cdr3_aa: CASSVDSGAYEQYF

clone_size: .
v_call: TRBV3-1/TRBV3-2
d_call: .
j_call: TRBJ2-3
cdr3_nt: TGTGCCAGCAGCCCCCGTTGGGGGACTAGCACAGATACGCAGTATTTT
cdr3_aa: CASSPRWGTSTDTQYF

clone_size: .
v_call: TRBV19
d_call: .
j_call: TRBJ2-3
cdr3_nt: TGTGCCAGTAGTCCCCTTCGGTCGGGGGTAACAGATACGCAGTATTTT
cdr3_aa: CASSPLRSGVTDTQYF

clone_size: .
v_call: TRBV12-3/TRBV12-4
d_call: .
j_call: TRBJ1-2
cdr3_nt: TGTGCCAGCAGTTTGGCCGGTTCCTATGGCTACACCTTC
cdr3_aa: CASSLAGSYGYTF

clone_size: few
v_call: TRBV6-1
d_call: TRBD1
j_call: TRBJ1-6
cdr3_nt: TGTGCCAGCAGTGAACAGCACAGGGGGAGGAATTCACCCCTCCACTTT
cdr3_aa: CASSEQHRGRNSPLHF

clone_size: .
v_call: TRBV5-1
d_call: TRBD2
j_call: TRBJ2-1
cdr3_nt: TGCGCCAGCACTAGCGGGATCTACAATGAGCAGTTCTTC
cdr3_aa: CASTSGIYNEQFF

clone_size: few
v_call: TRBV4-2
d_call: TRBD1
j_call: TRBJ1-4
cdr3_nt: TGTGCCAGCAGCCAATCCGGGACAGGAGCTTTTTCAAAACTGTTTTTT
cdr3_aa: CASSQSGTGAFSKLFF

clone_size: .
v_call: TRBV2
d_call: TRBD2
j_call: TRBJ2-3
cdr3_nt: TGTGCCAGCAGTGGGACCCAGATAGCGGGAGGTACCACAGATACGCAGTATTTT
cdr3_aa: CASSGTQIAGGTTDTQYF

clone_size: .
v_call: TRBV7-2
d_call: .
j_call: TRBJ2-3
cdr3_nt: TGTGCCAGCAGTTTACTAGGCCCGGTAGGGACAGATACGCAGTATTTT
cdr3_aa: CASSLLGPVGTDTQYF

clone_size: .
v_call: TRBV19
d_call: TRBD2
j_call: TRBJ2-4
cdr3_nt: TGTGCCAGTTCCCGGGACTACAGCGGGAAGAACATTCAGTACTTC
cdr3_aa: CASSRDYSGKNIQYF

clone_size: .
v_call: TRBV9
d_call: .
j_call: TRBJ1-1
cdr3_nt: TGTGCCAGCAGCCCGATAGGGGCTGGGGCTTTCTTT
cdr3_aa: CASSPIGAGAFF

clone_size: few
v_call: TRBV7-9
d_call: .
j_call: TRBJ2-7
cdr3_nt: TGTGCCAGCAGCTTACCCCAAGGGACGAACTACGAGCAGTACTTC
cdr3_aa: CASSLPQGTNYEQYF